This entry concerns a single TCR beta chain. Its matching antigen is unknown. This sample was included in a study of human versus mouse CDR3 diversity and MHC coevolution. V lost 4 bases and J 10 bases, leaving 11 bases between the germline ends. Germline V CDR1 and CDR2: MNHEY, SMNVEV (reference sequence). The CDR3 has 12 residues. Libraries were prepared by immunoSEQ multiplex PCR; TCRdb keeps only in-frame clonotypes and omits some of them. The profile shows fewer than 100,000 clones, 90% to 95% of them singletons. Study observations and caveats: iCHAO1 estimated the human TCR beta repertoire at about 1.5 million clonotypes.

Cells were CD45RO-negative CD62L-positive naive CD4 T cells sorted from PBMCs. The chain employs TRBV27 and TRBJ2-1; D remains ambiguous. Input material: naive CD4+ T cells from blood. The sample's subset: CD45RO-negative CD62L-positive naive CD4 T cells. The sequence derives from a person aged 25 to 69 in good health. CDR3 residues: CASSSPAREQFF. Written as DNA, the CDR3 is TGTGCCAGCAGTTCCCCGGCTAGGGAGCAGTTCTTC.